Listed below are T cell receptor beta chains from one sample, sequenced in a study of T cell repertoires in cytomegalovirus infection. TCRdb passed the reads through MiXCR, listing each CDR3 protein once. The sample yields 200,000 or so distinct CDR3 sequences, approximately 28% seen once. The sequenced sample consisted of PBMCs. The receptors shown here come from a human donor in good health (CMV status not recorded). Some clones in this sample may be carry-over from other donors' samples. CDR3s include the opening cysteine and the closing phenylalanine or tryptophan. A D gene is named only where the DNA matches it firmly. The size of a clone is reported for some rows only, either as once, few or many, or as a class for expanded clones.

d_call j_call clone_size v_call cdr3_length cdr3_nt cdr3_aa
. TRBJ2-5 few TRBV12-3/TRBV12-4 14 TGTGCCAGCAGTTTAGCGACAGGCCGGGAGACCCAGTACTTC CASSLATGRETQYF
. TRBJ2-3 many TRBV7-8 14 TGTGCCAGCAGCTTAGAGGACACCTCAGATACGCAGTATTTT CASSLEDTSDTQYF
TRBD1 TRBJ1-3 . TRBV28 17 TGTGCCAGCAGTTTAGACAGGGAGGACAGTCCTGGAAACACCATATATTTT CASSLDREDSPGNTIYF
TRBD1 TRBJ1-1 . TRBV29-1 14 TGCAGCGTTGCGGGGACAGGGTGGAACACTGAAGCTTTCTTT CSVAGTGWNTEAFF
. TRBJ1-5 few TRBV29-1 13 TGCAGCGTGGCACAAGGCCAAAATCAGCCCCAGCATTTT CSVAQGQNQPQHF
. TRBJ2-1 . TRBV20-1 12 TGCAGTGCCCCTCGGGACTACAATGAGCAGTTCTTC CSAPRDYNEQFF
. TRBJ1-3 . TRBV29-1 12 TGCAGCGTTGAGTATAATGGGGACACCATATATTTT CSVEYNGDTIYF
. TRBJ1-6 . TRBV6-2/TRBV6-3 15 TGTGCCAGCAGTTACTCGGCAGTCTATAATTCACCCCTCCACTTT CASSYSAVYNSPLHF
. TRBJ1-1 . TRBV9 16 TGTGCCAGCAGCGTAGATTCACGGGTGGTACACACTGAAGCTTTCTTT CASSVDSRVVHTEAFF
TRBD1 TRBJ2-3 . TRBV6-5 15 TGTGCCAGCAGTTACTCGGGACAGGGGGCAGATACGCAGTATTTT CASSYSGQGADTQYF
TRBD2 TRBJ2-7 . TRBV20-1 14 TGCAGTGCCAGTCTGGGACTAGCTTCCTACGAGCAGTACTTC CSASLGLASYEQYF
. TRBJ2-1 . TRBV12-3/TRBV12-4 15 TGTGCCAGCAGTTCCGGAGAGGGGTTTAACGATGAGCAGTTCTTC CASSSGEGFNDEQFF
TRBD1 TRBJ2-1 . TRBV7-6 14 TGTGCCAGCAGCTCAACAGGGGGTGTAAATGAGCAGTTCTTC CASSSTGGVNEQFF
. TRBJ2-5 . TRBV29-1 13 TGCAGCGTTCAACAGGTCCCTCAAGAGACCCAGTACTTC CSVQQVPQETQYF
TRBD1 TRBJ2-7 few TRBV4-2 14 TGTGCCAGCAGCGTCCGGGACAGGGCGGAGGAGCAGTACTTC CASSVRDRAEEQYF
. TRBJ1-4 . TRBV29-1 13 TGCAGCGTTGAAGAGGGTGGTGGAGTAAAACTGTTTTTT CSVEEGGGVKLFF
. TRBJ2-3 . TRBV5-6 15 TGTGCCAGCAGCTTTTGGGGGGGCGGAGGAGATACGCAGTATTTT CASSFWGGGGDTQYF
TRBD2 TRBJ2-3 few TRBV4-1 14 TGCGCCAGCAGCTCGGGGGGGCCCGCAGATACGCAGTATTTT CASSSGGPADTQYF
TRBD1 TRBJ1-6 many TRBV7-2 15 TGTGCCAGCAGCTTGGACAGGGGGCAATATTCACCCCTCCACTTT CASSLDRGQYSPLHF
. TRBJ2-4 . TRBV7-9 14 TGTGCCAGCAGCCTCGGGACCCGAATGAACATTCAGTACTTC CASSLGTRMNIQYF
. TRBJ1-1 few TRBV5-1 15 TGCGCCAGCAGCACGCCAAGATCAGAGAACACTGAAGCTTTCTTT CASSTPRSENTEAFF
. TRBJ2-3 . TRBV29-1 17 TGCAGCGTTGAAGATTTCGGAGGGGGCGACCCCACAGATACGCAGTATTTT CSVEDFGGGDPTDTQYF
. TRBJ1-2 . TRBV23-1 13 TGCGCCAGCAGTCAAGAACCTTACTATGGCTACACCTTC CASSQEPYYGYTF
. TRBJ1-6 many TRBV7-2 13 TGTGCCAGCAGCTTGGGGCGTTTATCGCCCCTCCACTTT CASSLGRLSPLHF
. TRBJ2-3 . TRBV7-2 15 TGTGCCAGCAGACTGGGGGGGGGGCGGACAGATACGCAGTATTTT CASRLGGGRTDTQYF
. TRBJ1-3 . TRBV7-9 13 TGTGCCAGCAGTTTGAACCCGGAAGGCACCATATATTTT CASSLNPEGTIYF
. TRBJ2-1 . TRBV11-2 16 TGTGCCAGCAGCTTAGAGGACCGCCCCACCTACAATGAGCAGTTCTTC CASSLEDRPTYNEQFF
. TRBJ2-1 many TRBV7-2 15 TGTGCCAGCAGCTTACAAGCTGGCGACGCCAATGAGCAGTTCTTC CASSLQAGDANEQFF
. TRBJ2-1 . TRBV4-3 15 TGCGCCAGCAGCCAAGATTTCAGCGTTGGGGATGAGCAGTTCTTC CASSQDFSVGDEQFF
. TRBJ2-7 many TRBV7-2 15 TGTGCCAGCACCCAGAGGGTTGTCAGGGGCCACGAGCAGTACTTC CASTQRVVRGHEQYF
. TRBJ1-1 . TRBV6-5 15 TGTGCCAGCAGTTTTAGGGACTCGGTGAACACTGAAGCTTTCTTT CASSFRDSVNTEAFF
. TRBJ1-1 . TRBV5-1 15 TGCGCCAGCTCATCATCGGGGTTTACGGGCACTGAAGCTTTCTTT CASSSSGFTGTEAFF
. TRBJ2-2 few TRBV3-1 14 TGTGCCAGCAGCCAGGAAGGAGGTCTATGGGAGCTGTTTTTT CASSQEGGLWELFF
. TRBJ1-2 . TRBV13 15 TGTGCCAGCAGCTTCCTCCGGGAGCTTATCTATGGCTACACCTTC CASSFLRELIYGYTF
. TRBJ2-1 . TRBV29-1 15 TGCAGCGTCGAGGTCGGGGGGCGGCCTACTAATGAGCAGTTCTTC CSVEVGGRPTNEQFF
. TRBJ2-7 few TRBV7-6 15 TGTGCCAGCAGCTTAGACTACAGGGAAACGAGGGAGCAGTACTTC CASSLDYRETREQYF
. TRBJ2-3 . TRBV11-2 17 TGTGCCAGCAGCTCTCCTAGGACAGTGCGGAGTGCAGATACGCAGTATTTT CASSSPRTVRSADTQYF
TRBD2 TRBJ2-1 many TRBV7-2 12 TGTGCCAGTCGGCCGGGAGGCAATGAGCAGTTCTTC CASRPGGNEQFF
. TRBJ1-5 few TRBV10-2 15 TGCGCCAGCAGCAGGGGATCCGGAGGGAATCAGCCCCAGCATTTT CASSRGSGGNQPQHF
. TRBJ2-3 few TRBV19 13 TGTGCCAGTAGTATAGGACCCCGTGATACGCAGTATTTT CASSIGPRDTQYF
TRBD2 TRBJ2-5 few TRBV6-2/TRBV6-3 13 TGTGTCACGAGCGGGGGGCCAAGGGAGACCCAGTACTTC CVTSGGPRETQYF
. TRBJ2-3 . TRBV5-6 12 TGTGCCAGCGGAGGGGGGCGTGATACGCAGTATTTT CASGGGRDTQYF
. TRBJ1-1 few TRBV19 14 TGTGCCAGTAGTAGTCCAGGGAGGAGGACTGAAGCTTTCTTT CASSSPGRRTEAFF